These 24 T cell receptor beta chains were sequenced from one sample in a study of blood T cell repertoires in COVID-19. Some clones are missing from TCRdb's copy, which holds only in-frame ones; the method was immunoSEQ multiplex PCR. The table includes about 310,000 clones, approximately 89% detected once. The sequenced sample consisted of PBMCs or T cells enriched from blood (not recorded which). The origin of the receptors is a woman aged 40 to 49 who had recovered from COVID-19.

This clone showed up just once. The chain is built from TRBV28 and TRBJ1-2; TRBD1 agrees at 10 bases. CDR1 and CDR2 (germline): MDHEN, SYDVKM. The CDR3 loop spans 15 amino acids. V trimming: 3 bases; J trimming: 8 bases; junction bases outside the gene matches: 9. CDR3 DNA: TGTGCCAGCAGTTTGAGTTGGACAGGGGGGAGAGGCTACACCTTC. Translation gives CASSLSWTGGRGYTF.

The chain recombines TRBV4-3 with TRBJ2-7; D is possibly TRBD1 (5 bases). The germline V gene has CDR1 LGHNA and CDR2 YSLEER. Trimming removed 0 bases at V and 7 bases at J, with 16 bases between. CDR3 size: 15 residues. CDR3 bases: TGCGCCAGCAGCCAAGATCTAGGGGTGCCCCTAGAGCAGTACTTC. As protein: CASSQDLGVPLEQYF.

The chain carries TRBV7-2 and TRBJ2-7, with D hard to call. The CDR3 runs to 15 residues. V lost 2 bases to trimming and J lost 0 bases, with 11 bases between them. CDR1 and CDR2 (germline): SGHTA, FQGNSA. This chain's CDR3 is CASSLSWSNSYEQYF. In DNA, the CDR3 is TGTGCCAGCAGCTTAAGTTGGAGTAACTCCTACGAGCAGTACTTC.

This chain joins TRBV3-1 (or the pseudogene TRBV3-2) and TRBJ2-1; 11 nucleotides match TRBD2. The CDR3 length is 18 residues. V lost 1 base to trimming and J lost 0 bases; unmatched junction nucleotides: 5. From germline, CDR1 is LGHDT and CDR2 YNNKEL (reference sequence). The CDR3 DNA reads TGTGCCAGCAGCCAAGGATCCCTAGCGGGAGGCTCCTACAATGAGCAGTTCTTC. Amino acid sequence: CASSQGSLAGGSYNEQFF.

The V call is TRBV6-5, the J call TRBJ1-1; TRBD1 agrees at 7 bases. Germline values: CDR1 MNHEY, CDR2 SVGAGI. V was pared by 2 bases and J by 3 bases, with 9 bases of the junction left unmatched. CDR3 length equals 16 residues. DNA for the CDR3: TGTGCCAGCAGTTACCCAACCGGGACAGCTTACACTGAAGCTTTCTTT. This sequence encodes CASSYPTGTAYTEAFF.

This chain joins TRBV9 and TRBJ2-5; D is perhaps TRBD2 (6 bases). V was cut by 0 bases and J by 6 bases, with 15 bases left in between. CDR3 length equals 15 residues. The V gene's germline CDR1 is SGDLS and CDR2 YYNGEE. In DNA form, the CDR3 reads TGTGCCAGCAGCGTAGCGGGAGAGTCCGGGCAGACCCAGTACTTC. This encodes CASSVAGESGQTQYF.

This clone occurred once. V and J are TRBV5-1 and TRBJ2-2, with a tentative D call TRBD2 (5 bases). Germline CDR1 reads SGHRS; CDR2 reads YFSETQ. The CDR3 is 17 residues long. Trimming removed 4 bases from V and 2 bases from J, with 18 bases in between. CDR3 protein: CASSPGPAVINTGELFF. In DNA form, the CDR3 reads TGCGCCAGCAGCCCTGGACCAGCGGTCATAAACACCGGGGAGCTGTTTTTT. The whole variable domain, remainder taken from reference TRBV5-1 and TRBJ2-2, is KAGVTQTPRYLIKTRGQQVTLSCSPISGHRSVSWYQQTPGQGLQFLFEYFSETQRNKGNFPGRFSGRQFSNSRSEMNVSTLELGDSALYLCASSPGPAVINTGELFFGEGSRLTVL.

The J gene is TRBJ1-5, the V gene TRBV2; D remains ambiguous. Per the germline V gene, CDR1 is SNHLY and CDR2 is FYNNEI. V was clipped by 0 bases and J by 3 bases, with 6 bases between them. CDR3 length: 14 amino acids. CDR3 in DNA: TGTGCCAGCAGTGAAGCGGGAGACAATCAGCCCCAGCATTTT. It codes for CASSEAGDNQPQHF.

The chain carries TRBV19 and TRBJ1-5, with 12 bases fitting TRBD1. Germline V gene data show CDR1 as LNHDA and CDR2 as SQIVND (reference sequence). The CDR3 is 19 residues long. The J segment lost 1 base and the V segment lost 0 bases, leaving 7 bases of the junction unmatched. CDR3 loop: CASSIDPGQGARSNQPQHF. The CDR3 DNA follows: TGTGCCAGTAGTATAGATCCGGGACAGGGGGCTCGAAGCAATCAGCCCCAGCATTTT.

This chain links TRBV6-2 or TRBV6-3 with TRBJ1-6; D is ambiguous. This CDR3 comprises 15 residues. From germline, CDR1 is MNHEY and CDR2 SVGEGT. The V end was cut by 0 bases, the J end by 9 bases, with 12 bases between. In nucleotides, the CDR3 is TGTGCCAGCAGTTACTCCCCTGCCGTCGGTTCACCCCTCCACTTT. Residues: CASSYSPAVGSPLHF.

The V call is TRBV6-2 or TRBV6-3, the J call TRBJ2-7; possible D gene TRBD1, 6 bases. The germline CDR1 and CDR2 sequences are MNHEY and SVGEGT. Trimming removed 3 bases from V and 3 bases from J, with 12 bases in between. The CDR3 is made up of 14 amino acids. DNA for the CDR3: TGTGCCAGCAGTTATCTCCCACAGGGCTACGAGCAGTACTTC. Translation gives CASSYLPQGYEQYF.

The chain couples TRBV28 to TRBJ1-4; TRBD1 aligns across 7 bases. The CDR3 is 19 residues long. Trimming took 3 bases from V and 4 from J; bases not matched to a gene: 17. Germline lookup yields CDR1 MDHEN and CDR2 SYDVKM. CDR3 in DNA: TGTGCCAGCAGTTTTCACGCCCGGGGACAGCTCAGCTTTAATGAAAAACTGTTTTTT. Protein: CASSFHARGQLSFNEKLFF.

The chain links TRBV6-2 or TRBV6-3 to TRBJ2-3, with D perhaps matching TRBD2 (5 bases). The CDR3 length is 13 residues. Trimming took off 5 bases at V and 4 bases at J, with 10 bases between the two ends. CDR1 is MNHEY and CDR2 is SVGEGT in the germline V gene. CDR3 DNA sequence: TGTGCCAGCAGTAGGACTTCTTCAGATACGCAGTATTTT. Amino acids: CASSRTSSDTQYF.

J is TRBJ2-5 and V is TRBV12-3 or TRBV12-4; possible D gene TRBD2, 6 bases. The V and J ends lost 6 bases and 5 bases respectively, with 10 bases between them. The CDR3 is made up of 12 amino acids. The CDR3 DNA sequence: TGTGCCAGCAGACAGGAGGGGGAGACCCAGTACTTC. Translating gives CASRQEGETQYF.

The chain combines TRBV25-1 with TRBJ2-3; 7 nucleotides match TRBD2. Looked up from germline, CDR1 is MGHDK and CDR2 is SYGVNS. V dropped 8 bases and J dropped 2; count of bases not matched to a gene: 16. CDR3 size: 17 residues. The DNA for the CDR3 is TGTGCCAGCTCCAGGAGCCTAGCGGATCTGCACACAGATACGCAGTATTTT. It specifies CASSRSLADLHTDTQYF.

V gene TRBV10-1 combines with J gene TRBJ2-1; D unclear. The CDR3 spans 16 residues. Trimming removed 1 base from V and 3 bases from J, with 13 bases in between. The V gene's germline CDR1 is WNHNN and CDR2 SYGVQD (reference sequence). CDR3 DNA sequence: TGCGCCAGCAGTGAGTTTCCCGGGTCGAACTACAATGAGCAGTTCTTC. Translated: CASSEFPGSNYNEQFF.

The chain recombines TRBV13 with TRBJ1-2, with TRBD1 matching over 11 bases. CDR1 PRHDT and CDR2 FYEKMQ come from the germline V gene (reference sequence). CDR3 size: 17 residues. J was trimmed by 5 bases and V by 4 bases; bases with no gene match: 12. CDR3 DNA: TGTGCCAGCAGCTCCGGGACAGGGGGTTATCGGGCGTATGGCTACACCTTC. Translated, it gives CASSSGTGGYRAYGYTF.

The rearrangement links TRBV29-1 to TRBJ2-1; 8 bases are shared with TRBD2. With 3 bases clipped from V and 9 bases from J, the junction kept 4 bases outside the gene matches. The length of the CDR3 is 12 residues. Germline loops: CDR1 SQVTM, CDR2 ANQGSEA. In DNA form, the CDR3 reads TGCAGCGTTGATCTCCGGGGGGGTGAGCAGTTCTTC. This gives the protein CSVDLRGGEQFF.

The chain carries TRBV30 and TRBJ1-3; D is unresolved. This CDR3 has 12 residues. V was cut by 0 bases and J by 10 bases, with 10 bases left in between. Germline CDR1 reads GTSNPN; CDR2 reads SVGIG (reference sequence). CDR3 in amino acids: CAWSVPGPTIYF. The CDR3 nucleotides are TGTGCCTGGAGTGTACCCGGTCCGACCATATATTTT.

The chain carries TRBV5-4 and TRBJ2-2; 12 nucleotides match TRBD1. Germline loops: CDR1 SGHNT, CDR2 YYREEE (reference sequence). The CDR3 sequence is 18 residues long. V was clipped by 4 bases and J by 5 bases; unmatched bases: 12. CDR3 loop: CASSRRDRGQRGTGELFF. CDR3 nucleotide sequence: TGTGCCAGCAGCCGCCGGGACAGGGGGCAGAGGGGAACCGGGGAGCTGTTTTTT.

The J gene is TRBJ1-2, the V gene TRBV24-1; D perhaps matches TRBD1 (5 bases). Germline V gene data show CDR1 as KGHDR and CDR2 as SFDVKD. The CDR3 loop spans 15 amino acids. V shed 0 bases and J shed 1 base, with 8 bases lying between them. The CDR3 coding sequence is TGTGCCACCAGTGATTTGGGGGCCTTTAACTATGGCTACACCTTC. This translates into CATSDLGAFNYGYTF.

The V and J genes are TRBV7-9 and TRBJ1-6, with D unresolved. The CDR3 sequence is 14 residues long. CDR1 and CDR2 (germline): SEHNR, FQNEAQ (reference sequence). V dropped 1 base and J dropped 6 bases, with 7 bases sitting between them. In nucleotides, the CDR3 is TGTGCCAGCAGCTTAGGACTTGCTAATTCACCCCTCCACTTT. Translation gives CASSLGLANSPLHF.

The chain joins TRBV24-1 to TRBJ2-5, with D hard to call. Trimming took off 0 bases at V and 2 bases at J, with 6 bases between the two ends. The CDR3 runs 14 residues. The germline V gene has CDR1 KGHDR and CDR2 SFDVKD. The CDR3 is CATSDLTAQETQYF. The CDR3 nucleotides are TGTGCCACCAGTGATTTGACAGCACAAGAGACCCAGTACTTC.

The gene calls are TRBV28 and TRBJ2-7, with a weak D call TRBD2 (6 bases). Germline V gives CDR1 MDHEN, CDR2 SYDVKM. This CDR3 comprises 19 residues. Trimming pared 3 bases from V and 3 bases from J, leaving 27 bases between. The CDR3: CASSFREDIRRRDFYEQYF. CDR3 DNA sequence: TGTGCCAGCAGTTTTCGGGAAGATATTAGAAGGCGGGATTTCTACGAGCAGTACTTC.